These 17 T cell receptor beta chains were all obtained from the same sample, sequenced in a study of blood T cell repertoires in COVID-19. Measured with immunoSEQ multiplex PCR; TCRdb has only the in-frame clones, and not every one. The data hold over 200,000 clones, with around 90% observed a single time. Sequencing was carried out using peripheral blood. The receptor set was obtained from a man aged 25-40 years with COVID-19, enrolled during active disease.

Only a few counts were recorded for this clone. The chain recombines TRBV5-6 with TRBJ1-1, with TRBD1 identical over 9 bases. CDR3 length: 16 residues. Germline CDR1 and CDR2: SGHDT and YYEEEE. J gave up 5 bases and V 4 bases, and 12 bases lay outside the gene matches. The CDR3 bases are TGTGCCAGCAGCCCGGGACAGGGACAAGGAAGTACTGAAGCTTTCTTT. This translates into CASSPGQGQGSTEAFF. The full variable domain, in which reference TRBV5-6 and TRBJ1-1 provide the parts outside the CDR3, is DAGVTQSPTHLIKTRGQQVTLRCSPKSGHDTVSWYQQALGQGPQFIFQYYEEEERQRGNFPDRFSGHQFPNYSSELNVNALLLGDSALYLCASSPGQGQGSTEAFFGQGTRLTVV.

The genes are TRBV7-9 and TRBJ2-7; a weak D match, TRBD1 (6 bases). Germline CDR1 and CDR2: SEHNR and FQNEAQ (reference sequence). The CDR3 totals 15 residues. Trimming removed 4 bases from V and 2 bases from J, with 15 bases in between. CDR3 loop: CASSSSGHTTYEQYF. CDR3 nucleotide sequence: TGTGCCAGCAGCTCCTCGGGACATACGACCTACGAGCAGTACTTC.

The chain is built from TRBV7-2 and TRBJ1-2; 8 bases align to TRBD1. This CDR3 comprises 16 residues. From germline, CDR1 is SGHTA and CDR2 FQGNSA. With V trimmed by 4 bases and J by 2 bases, 9 bases remained unmatched. The CDR3 nucleotides read TGTGCCAGCAGCTCGGGACAGGCGATACCGAACTATGGCTACACCTTC. It is translated as CASSSGQAIPNYGYTF.

The chain uses TRBV11-1 and TRBJ2-2, with 11 bases lining up with TRBD2. This CDR3 spans 16 amino acids. Germline V gene sequence: CDR1 SGHAT, CDR2 FQDESV (reference sequence). Losses at the gene ends were 5 bases for V and 4 bases for J; bases not matched to a gene: 6. CDR3 coding DNA: TGTGCCAGCAGCCCCAGACTAGCGGGGACCACCGGGGAGCTGTTTTTT. Its protein is CASSPRLAGTTGELFF. Drawing the rest from reference TRBV11-1 and TRBJ2-2, the complete variable domain is EAEVAQSPRYKITEKSQAVAFWCDPISGHATLYWYRQILGQGPELLVQFQDESVVDDSQLPKDRFSAERLKGVDSTLKIQPAELGDSAMYLCASSPRLAGTTGELFFGEGSRLTVL.

The chain employs TRBV7-6 and TRBJ2-1; TRBD2 aligns across 8 bases. V shed 1 base and J 6 bases; nucleotides not matched to a gene: 8. This CDR3 has 16 amino acids. Germline V gene lookup returns CDR1 SGHVS and CDR2 FNYEAQ. CDR3 amino acids: CASSLGGRREVNEQFF. The CDR3 DNA reads TGTGCCAGCAGCTTAGGTGGTAGGCGGGAGGTCAATGAGCAGTTCTTC.

The rearrangement uses TRBV7-9 and TRBJ1-1, with TRBD1 as a possible D gene (5 bases). V was trimmed by 3 bases and J by 5 bases, leaving 10 bases between them. Germline CDR1 and CDR2: SEHNR and FQNEAQ (reference sequence). CDR3 length: 13 amino acids. CDR3 bases: TGTGCCAGCAGCTTTGACGGGGGGACTGAAGCTTTCTTT. This translates into CASSFDGGTEAFF.

The CDR3 coding sequence is TGTGCCAGCAGCTTTACGGGGTCGGGGGAAAAACTGTTTTTT. It translates to CASSFTGSGEKLFF. This sequence joins TRBV11-2 and TRBJ1-4; the D is unclear. The V gene lost 3 bases and the J gene lost 8 bases, with 13 bases spanning the gap. This CDR3 is built from 14 residues. The germline V gene encodes CDR1 SGHAT and CDR2 FQNNGV.

CDR3: CASSLGQNTGELFF. Written as DNA, the CDR3 is TGTGCCAGTAGCCTGGGACAGAACACCGGGGAGCTGTTTTTT. The chain uses TRBV19 and TRBJ2-2, with a possible D match to TRBD1 (6 bases). The V and J ends lost 6 bases and 1 base respectively, with 9 bases between them. The CDR3 length is 14 residues. CDR1 is LNHDA, CDR2 SQIVND, per germline (reference sequence).

V and J are TRBV24-1 and TRBJ2-3, with 7 bases fitting TRBD2. J was trimmed by 2 bases and V by 5 bases; bases with no gene match: 6. CDR3 length: 15 residues. Germline CDR1 reads KGHDR; CDR2 reads SFDVKD. CDR3 sequence: CATSGGGLNTDTQYF. For the CDR3, the DNA is TGTGCCACCAGTGGCGGGGGACTCAACACAGATACGCAGTATTTT.

The chain joins TRBV30 to TRBJ1-2; tentative D call: TRBD1 (5 bases). V lost 2 bases to trimming and J lost 8 bases, with 15 bases between them. The CDR3 is made up of 13 amino acids. Germline CDR1 reads GTSNPN; CDR2 reads SVGIG (reference sequence). The CDR3 here is CAWSLGWGGGYTF. CDR3 sequence (DNA): TGTGCCTGGAGTCTAGGTTGGGGCGGAGGCTACACCTTC.

The chain has TRBV6-4 and TRBJ2-7; a weak D match, TRBD1 (6 bases). With 7 bases removed from V and 0 bases from J, the gap between germline ends came to 10 bases. The CDR3 is 13 amino acids. Germline-derived CDR1 and CDR2 are MRHNA and SNTAGT. In nucleotides, the CDR3 is TGTGCCAGCACCGGACAGTCCTCCTACGAGCAGTACTTC. This gives the protein CASTGQSSYEQYF.

The rearrangement links TRBV19 to TRBJ1-6, with TRBD1 identical over 9 bases. CDR3 size: 15 residues. The germline V gene has CDR1 LNHDA and CDR2 SQIVND (reference sequence). The V and J ends lost 5 bases and 7 bases, in that order; junction bases with no gene match: 6. CDR3 sequence reads: CASSGTTGGNSPLHF. The CDR3 region has the DNA TGTGCCAGTAGTGGAACGACAGGGGGGAATTCACCCCTCCACTTT.

The J gene is TRBJ1-2, the V gene TRBV24-1; 7 bases match TRBD1. CDR1 KGHDR and CDR2 SFDVKD come from the germline V gene. V shed 4 bases and J 6 bases; nucleotides not matched to a gene: 7. The CDR3 consists of 14 residues. CDR3 nucleotide sequence: TGTGCCACCAGTGAGTCCGGGACAGCGAATGGCTACACCTTC. It specifies CATSESGTANGYTF.

In its sample, this clone was seen a few times. The chain is built from TRBV24-1 and TRBJ2-3; a weak D match, TRBD2 (6 bases). This CDR3 has 15 residues. Germline CDR1 and CDR2: KGHDR and SFDVKD. The V and J ends lost 2 bases and 2 bases respectively, with 10 bases between them. The CDR3 reads CATSDYAGNTDTQYF. The DNA of the CDR3 is TGTGCCACCAGTGATTACGCGGGAAACACAGATACGCAGTATTTT.

The count of this clone is one. This sequence joins TRBV5-6 and TRBJ1-1; D might be TRBD1 (5 bases). V was pared by 1 base and J by 11 bases, with 12 bases between. Per the germline V gene, CDR1 is SGHDT and CDR2 is YYEEEE. CDR3 size: 12 residues. The CDR3 spells CASSLQGSRAFF. The DNA for the CDR3 is TGTGCCAGCAGCTTGCAGGGTTCTCGGGCTTTCTTT. Supplemented by reference TRBV5-6 and TRBJ1-1, the full variable domain reads DAGVTQSPTHLIKTRGQQVTLRCSPKSGHDTVSWYQQALGQGPQFIFQYYEEEERQRGNFPDRFSGHQFPNYSSELNVNALLLGDSALYLCASSLQGSRAFFGQGTRLTVV.

The gene calls are TRBV14 and TRBJ2-2; unclear D gene. Germline V gene sequence: CDR1 SGHDN, CDR2 FVKESK. The CDR3 totals 14 residues. Trimming shortened V by 1 base and J by 7 bases, and 10 bases separated the two germline ends. This CDR3 is CASSQVHLVGELFF. In DNA form, the CDR3 reads TGTGCCAGCAGCCAAGTCCACTTGGTCGGGGAGCTGTTTTTT. Combining the CDR3 with reference TRBV14 and TRBJ2-2 gives the whole variable domain EAGVTQFPSHSVIEKGQTVTLRCDPISGHDNLYWYRRVMGKEIKFLLHFVKESKQDESGMPNNRFLAERTGGTYSTLKVQPAELEDSGVYFCASSQVHLVGELFFGEGSRLTVL.

The chain combines TRBV6-2 or TRBV6-3 with TRBJ1-2; no clear D. Per germline, CDR1 MNHEY and CDR2 SVGEGT. CDR3 length: 14 amino acids. The ends were cut back, 6 bases at V and 2 bases at J, with 13 bases in the middle. This CDR3 reads CASSSTGRNYGYTF. The CDR3 coding sequence is TGTGCCAGCAGCAGCACGGGGAGAAACTATGGCTACACCTTC.